The 4 T cell receptor beta chains in this list originate from one sample, sequenced in a study of T cells after yellow fever vaccination. TCRdb processed the 5' RACE reads anew with MiXCR; each CDR3 protein has one entry. The sample yields around 30,000 distinct CDR3 sequences, 6.3% seen once. The sequences come from PBMCs, either bulk or a sorted T-cell subset (CD4+, CD8+, memory, or dextramer-sorted; not recorded which), collected on the day of the yellow fever booster vaccination. The source of these receptors is a man aged 25 to 40 who received the YFV17D yellow fever vaccine.

This clonotype was seen a few times. The rearrangement links TRBV19 to TRBJ2-4; TRBD1 or TRBD2 may be the D gene (5 bases each). V was clipped by 1 base and J by 7 bases, with 14 bases between them. The CDR3 is made up of 15 amino acids. Germline V lookup: CDR1 LNHDA, CDR2 SQIVND (reference sequence). The CDR3 reads CASSIGRDLRNIQYF. The CDR3, as DNA: TGTGCCAGTAGTATAGGCCGGGACCTCAGGAACATTCAGTACTTC. The complete variable domain, with remaining parts taken from reference TRBV19 and TRBJ2-4, reads DGGITQSPKYLFRKEGQNVTLSCEQNLNHDAMYWYRQDPGQGLRLIYYSQIVNDFQKGDIAEGYSVSREKKESFPLTVTSAQKNPTAFYLCASSIGRDLRNIQYFGAGTRLSVL.

The sample holds many counts of this clonotype. The V call is TRBV20-1, the J call TRBJ1-1; weak D call: TRBD1 (6 bases). Germline V gene data show CDR1 as DFQATT and CDR2 as SNEGSKA (reference sequence). V was clipped by 0 bases and J by 4 bases, with 12 bases between them. This CDR3 region has 14 residues. The CDR3 here is CSARDATTGTEAFF. The CDR3 region has the DNA TGCAGTGCTAGAGATGCCACGACAGGCACTGAAGCTTTCTTT.

This clonotype showed up many times. The rearrangement links TRBV6-2 or TRBV6-3 to TRBJ2-7; the D gene could be TRBD1 or TRBD2 (5 bases each). CDR1 is MNHEY and CDR2 is SVGEGT in the germline V gene. The CDR3 is 11 amino acids. V dropped 5 bases and J dropped 6 bases, with 8 bases sitting between them. CDR3 in amino acids: CASSHGGEQYF. The DNA of the CDR3 is TGTGCCAGCAGTCATGGGGGCGAGCAGTACTTC.

This clonotype was seen many times. The chain is built from TRBV4-3 and TRBJ1-2; tentatively, D is TRBD1 (5 bases). The CDR3 spans 15 residues. Germline values: CDR1 LGHNA, CDR2 YSLEER. Trimming left V 0 bases short and J 5 bases short, with 13 bases between. In DNA, the CDR3 is TGCGCCAGCAGCCAAGATCGGGACTCTTGGTATGGCTACACCTTC. This translates into CASSQDRDSWYGYTF.